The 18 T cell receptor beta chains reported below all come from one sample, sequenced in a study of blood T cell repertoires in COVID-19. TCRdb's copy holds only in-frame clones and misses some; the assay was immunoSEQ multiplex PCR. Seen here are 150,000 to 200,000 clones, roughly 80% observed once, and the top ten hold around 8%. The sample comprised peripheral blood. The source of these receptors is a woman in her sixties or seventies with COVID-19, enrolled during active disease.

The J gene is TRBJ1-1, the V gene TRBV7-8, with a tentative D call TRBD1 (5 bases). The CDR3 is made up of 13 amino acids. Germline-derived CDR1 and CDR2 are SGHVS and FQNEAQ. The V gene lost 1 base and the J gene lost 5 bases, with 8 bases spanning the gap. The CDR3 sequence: CASSLGEGTEAFF. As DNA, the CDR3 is TGTGCCAGCAGCTTAGGGGAGGGGACTGAAGCTTTCTTT.

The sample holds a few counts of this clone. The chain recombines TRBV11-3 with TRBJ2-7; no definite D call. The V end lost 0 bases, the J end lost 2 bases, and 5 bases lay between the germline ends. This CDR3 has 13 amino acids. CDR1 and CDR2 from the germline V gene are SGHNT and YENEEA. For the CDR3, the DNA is TGTGCCAGCAGCTTAGAAAACACCTACGAGCAGTACTTC. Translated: CASSLENTYEQYF. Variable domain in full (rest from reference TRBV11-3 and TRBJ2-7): EAGVVQSPRYKIIEKKQPVAFWCNPISGHNTLYWYLQNLGQGPELLIRYENEEAVDDSQLPKDRFSAERLKGVDSTLKIQPAELGDSAVYLCASSLENTYEQYFGPGTRLTVT.

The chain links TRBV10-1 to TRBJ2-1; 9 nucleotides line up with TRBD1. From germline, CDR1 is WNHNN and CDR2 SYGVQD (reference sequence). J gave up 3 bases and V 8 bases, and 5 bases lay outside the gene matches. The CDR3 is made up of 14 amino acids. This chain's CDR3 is CASSTGGLYNEQFF. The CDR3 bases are TGCGCCAGCTCGACAGGGGGTCTCTACAATGAGCAGTTCTTC.

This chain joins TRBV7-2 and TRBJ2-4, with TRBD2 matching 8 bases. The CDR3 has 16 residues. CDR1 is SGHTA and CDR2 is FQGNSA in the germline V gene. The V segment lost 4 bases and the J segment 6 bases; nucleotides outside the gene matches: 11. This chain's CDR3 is CASSSSGSGQGNIQYF. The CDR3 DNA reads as TGTGCCAGCAGCTCCAGCGGGAGCGGCCAGGGAAACATTCAGTACTTC.

CDR3 in amino acids: CASSQPGQGKHNEQFF. The CDR3 DNA is TGTGCCAGCAGCCAACCCGGACAGGGAAAACACAATGAGCAGTTCTTC. The chain is built from TRBV14 and TRBJ2-1; 8 positions match TRBD1. Losses at the gene ends were 2 bases for V and 5 bases for J; bases not matched to a gene: 8. Germline V gives CDR1 SGHDN, CDR2 FVKESK. The CDR3 is 16 amino acids.

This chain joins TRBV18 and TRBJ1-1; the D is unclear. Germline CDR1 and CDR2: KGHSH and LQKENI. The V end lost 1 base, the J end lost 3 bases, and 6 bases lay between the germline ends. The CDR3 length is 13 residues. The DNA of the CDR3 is TGTGCCAGCTCACCACTACGGGACACTGAAGCTTTCTTT. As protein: CASSPLRDTEAFF.

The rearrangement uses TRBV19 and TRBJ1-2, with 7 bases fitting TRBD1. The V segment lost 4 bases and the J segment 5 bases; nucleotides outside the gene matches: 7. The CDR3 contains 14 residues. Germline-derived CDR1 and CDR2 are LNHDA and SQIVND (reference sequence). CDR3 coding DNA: TGTGCCAGTAGTACATCCGACAGGGTATATGGCTACACCTTC. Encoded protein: CASSTSDRVYGYTF. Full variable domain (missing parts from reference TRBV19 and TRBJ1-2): DGGITQSPKYLFRKEGQNVTLSCEQNLNHDAMYWYRQDPGQGLRLIYYSQIVNDFQKGDIAEGYSVSREKKESFPLTVTSAQKNPTAFYLCASSTSDRVYGYTFGSGTRLTVV.

CDR3 in DNA: TGTGCCAGCTCCCCGGGACAGGACAATGGCTACACCTTC. This translates into CASSPGQDNGYTF. The chain employs TRBV18 and TRBJ1-2, with 8 bases identical to TRBD1. The V segment lost 6 bases and the J segment 6 bases; nucleotides outside the gene matches: 6. The CDR3 covers 13 residues. CDR1 and CDR2 (germline): KGHSH, LQKENI.

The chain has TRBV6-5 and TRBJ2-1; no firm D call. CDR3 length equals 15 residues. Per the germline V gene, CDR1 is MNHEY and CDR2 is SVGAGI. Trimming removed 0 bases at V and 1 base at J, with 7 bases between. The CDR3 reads CASSYSPKSYNEQFF. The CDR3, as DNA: TGTGCCAGCAGTTACTCCCCTAAGTCCTACAATGAGCAGTTCTTC.

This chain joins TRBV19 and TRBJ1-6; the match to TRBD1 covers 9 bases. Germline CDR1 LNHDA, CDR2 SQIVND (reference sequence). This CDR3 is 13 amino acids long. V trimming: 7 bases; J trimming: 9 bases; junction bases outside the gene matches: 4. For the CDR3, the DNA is TGTGCCAGTACATACAGGGGGCGTTCACCCCTCCACTTT. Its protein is CASTYRGRSPLHF.

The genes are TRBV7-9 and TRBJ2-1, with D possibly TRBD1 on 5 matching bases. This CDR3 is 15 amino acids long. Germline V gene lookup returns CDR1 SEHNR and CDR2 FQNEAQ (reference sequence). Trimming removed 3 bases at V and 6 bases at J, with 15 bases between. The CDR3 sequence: CASSFDSPRSNEQFF. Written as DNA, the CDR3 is TGTGCCAGCAGCTTTGACAGCCCCCGGAGCAATGAGCAGTTCTTC.

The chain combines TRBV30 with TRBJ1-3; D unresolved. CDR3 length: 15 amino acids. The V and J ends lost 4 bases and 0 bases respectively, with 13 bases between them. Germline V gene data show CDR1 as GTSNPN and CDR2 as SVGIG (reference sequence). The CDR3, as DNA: TGTGCCTGGACCTACCGACATATCTCTGGAAACACCATATATTTT. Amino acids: CAWTYRHISGNTIYF. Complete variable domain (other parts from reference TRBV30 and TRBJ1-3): SQTIHQWPATLVQPVGSPLSLECTVEGTSNPNLYWYRQAAGRGLQLLFYSVGIGQISSEVPQNLSASRPQDRQFILSSKKLLLSDSGFYLCAWTYRHISGNTIYFGEGSWLTVV.

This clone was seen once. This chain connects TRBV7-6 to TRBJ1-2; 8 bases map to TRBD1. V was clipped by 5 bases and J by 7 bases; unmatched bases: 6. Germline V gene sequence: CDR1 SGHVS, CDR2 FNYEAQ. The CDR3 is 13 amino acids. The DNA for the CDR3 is TGTGCCAGCAGCCCAGACAGGGGTGCTGGCTACACCTTC. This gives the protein CASSPDRGAGYTF.

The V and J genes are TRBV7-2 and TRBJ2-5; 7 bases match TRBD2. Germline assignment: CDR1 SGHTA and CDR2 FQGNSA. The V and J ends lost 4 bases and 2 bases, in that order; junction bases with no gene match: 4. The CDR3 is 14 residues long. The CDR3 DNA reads TGTGCCAGCAGCTCCTGGGGGGGTCAAGAGACCCAGTACTTC. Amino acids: CASSSWGGQETQYF.

The CDR3 region has the DNA TGTGCCAGCAGTTACCTCAGGGGATCCGGGGAGCTGTTTTTT. Translating gives CASSYLRGSGELFF. The gene calls are TRBV6-2 or TRBV6-3 and TRBJ2-2; tentatively, D is TRBD1 (6 bases). The germline gives CDR1 MNHEY, CDR2 SVGEGT. V was cut by 2 bases and J by 6 bases, with 10 bases left in between. The CDR3 spans 14 residues.

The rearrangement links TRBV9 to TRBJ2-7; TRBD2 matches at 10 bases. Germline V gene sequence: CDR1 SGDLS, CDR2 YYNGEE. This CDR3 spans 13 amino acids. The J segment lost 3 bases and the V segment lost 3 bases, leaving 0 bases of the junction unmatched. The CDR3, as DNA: TGTGCCAGCAGCGGACTAGCGGGCTACGAGCAGTACTTC. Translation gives CASSGLAGYEQYF.

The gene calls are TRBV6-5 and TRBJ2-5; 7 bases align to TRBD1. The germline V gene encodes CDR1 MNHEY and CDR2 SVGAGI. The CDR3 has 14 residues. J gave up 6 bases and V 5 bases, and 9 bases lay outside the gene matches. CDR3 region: CASSPTDRDKTQYF. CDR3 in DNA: TGTGCCAGCAGTCCAACTGACAGGGATAAGACCCAGTACTTC.

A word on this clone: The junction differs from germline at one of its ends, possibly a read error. CDR3 nucleotides: TGTGCCAGCAGCTTGGCCGTAGCGGGCGGCCAAGAGGCCCAGTACTTC. Translation: CASSLAVAGGQEAQYF. The chain couples TRBV5-4 to TRBJ2-5; TRBD2 matches at 7 bases. This CDR3 contains 16 residues. In germline, CDR1 is SGHNT, CDR2 YYREEE (reference sequence). The whole variable domain, remainder taken from reference TRBV5-4 and TRBJ2-5, is ETGVTQSPTHLIKTRGQQVTLRCSSQSGHNTVSWYQQALGQGPQFIFQYYREEENGRGNFPPRFSGLQFPNYSSELNVNALELDDSALYLCASSLAVAGGQEAQYFGPGTRLLVL.